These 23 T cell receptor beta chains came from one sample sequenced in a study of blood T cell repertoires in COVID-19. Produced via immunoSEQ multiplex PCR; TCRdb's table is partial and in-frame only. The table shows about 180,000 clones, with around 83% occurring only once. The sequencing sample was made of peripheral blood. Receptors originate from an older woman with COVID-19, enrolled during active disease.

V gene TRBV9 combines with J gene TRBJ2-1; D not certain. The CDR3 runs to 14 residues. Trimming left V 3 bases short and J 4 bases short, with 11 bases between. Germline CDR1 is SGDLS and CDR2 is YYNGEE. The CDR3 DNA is TGTGCCAGCAGCGCTGGGCGCCTGTACAATGAGCAGTTCTTC. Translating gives CASSAGRLYNEQFF.

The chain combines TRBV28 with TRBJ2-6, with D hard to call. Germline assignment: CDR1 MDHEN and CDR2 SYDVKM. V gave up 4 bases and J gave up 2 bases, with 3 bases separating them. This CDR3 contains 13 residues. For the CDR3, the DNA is TGTGCCAGCAGTTCTCCTGGGGCCAACGTCCTGACTTTC. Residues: CASSSPGANVLTF.

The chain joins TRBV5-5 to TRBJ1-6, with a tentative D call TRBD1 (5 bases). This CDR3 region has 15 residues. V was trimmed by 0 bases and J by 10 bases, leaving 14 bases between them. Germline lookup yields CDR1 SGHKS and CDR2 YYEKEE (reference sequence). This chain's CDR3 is CASSLAPGFRSPLHF. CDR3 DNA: TGTGCCAGCAGCTTGGCTCCAGGGTTTAGATCACCCCTCCACTTT.

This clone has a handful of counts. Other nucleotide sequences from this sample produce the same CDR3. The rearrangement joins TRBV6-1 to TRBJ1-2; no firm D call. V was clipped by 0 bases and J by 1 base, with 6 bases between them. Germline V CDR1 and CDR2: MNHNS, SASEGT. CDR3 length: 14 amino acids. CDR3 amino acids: CASSEAAGNYGYTF. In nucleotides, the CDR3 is TGTGCCAGCAGTGAAGCAGCTGGTAACTATGGCTACACCTTC.

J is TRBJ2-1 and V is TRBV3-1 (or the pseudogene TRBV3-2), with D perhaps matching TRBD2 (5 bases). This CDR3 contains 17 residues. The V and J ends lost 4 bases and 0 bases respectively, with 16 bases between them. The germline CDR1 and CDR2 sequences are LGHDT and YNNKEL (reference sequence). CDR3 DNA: TGTGCCAGCAGCCCGTACGTTTTAGGGAGCTCCTACAATGAGCAGTTCTTC. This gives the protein CASSPYVLGSSYNEQFF.

In DNA form, the CDR3 reads TGTGCCAGCAGTCCAACAACAAGGGGACTAGCGGGAGGGAGATCCTACGAGCAGTACTTC. Translating it yields CASSPTTRGLAGGRSYEQYF. The rearrangement uses TRBV28 and TRBJ2-7; 16 nucleotides line up with TRBD2. The CDR3 sequence is 20 residues long. Germline trimming cut 5 bases from V and 1 base from J; bases unmatched to any gene: 14. Germline CDR1 reads MDHEN; CDR2 reads SYDVKM.

The CDR3 nucleotides are TGTGCCAGCAGCCGGGATCTTGGCACAGATACGCAGTATTTT. As protein: CASSRDLGTDTQYF. The chain recombines TRBV7-2 with TRBJ2-3, with D possibly being TRBD2 (5 bases). CDR3 length: 14 amino acids. Germline V gene sequence: CDR1 SGHTA, CDR2 FQGNSA. The germline V and J ends were trimmed by 5 bases and 1 base, with 10 bases remaining between them.

The CDR3 protein is CASSAGQNLYYEQYF. Here the CDR3 DNA reads TGTGCCAGCAGCGCGGGACAGAACCTTTACTACGAGCAGTACTTC. V usage is TRBV7-9 and J usage is TRBJ2-7; a possible D gene is TRBD1 (7 bases). Deletions cut 5 bases from V and 3 bases from J, with 17 bases between. The CDR3 runs 15 residues. Germline V gives CDR1 SEHNR, CDR2 FQNEAQ (reference sequence). Full variable domain (rest looked up from reference TRBV7-9 and TRBJ2-7): DTGVSQNPRHKITKRGQNVTFRCDPISEHNRLYWYRQTLGQGPEFLTYFQNEAQLEKSRLLSDRFSAERPKGSFSTLEIQRTEQGDSAMYLCASSAGQNLYYEQYFGPGTRLTVT.

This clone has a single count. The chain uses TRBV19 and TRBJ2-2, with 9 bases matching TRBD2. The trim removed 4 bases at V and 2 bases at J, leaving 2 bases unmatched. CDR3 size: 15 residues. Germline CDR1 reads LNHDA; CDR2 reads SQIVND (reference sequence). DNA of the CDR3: TGTGCCAGTAGTACTAGCGGGGACAACACCGGGGAGCTGTTTTTT. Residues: CASSTSGDNTGELFF.

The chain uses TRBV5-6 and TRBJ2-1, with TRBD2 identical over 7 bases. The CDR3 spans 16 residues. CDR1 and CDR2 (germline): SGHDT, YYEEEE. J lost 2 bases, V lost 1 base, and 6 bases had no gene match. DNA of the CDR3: TGTGCCAGCAGCTTGCGGCTAGCGGAAACCTACAATGAGCAGTTCTTC. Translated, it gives CASSLRLAETYNEQFF.

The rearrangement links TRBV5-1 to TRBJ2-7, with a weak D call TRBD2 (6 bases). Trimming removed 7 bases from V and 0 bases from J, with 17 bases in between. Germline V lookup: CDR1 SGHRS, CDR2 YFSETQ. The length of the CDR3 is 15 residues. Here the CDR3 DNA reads TGCGCCAGCGCAAAATTGGGGGGATCCTCCTACGAGCAGTACTTC. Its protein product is CASAKLGGSSYEQYF.

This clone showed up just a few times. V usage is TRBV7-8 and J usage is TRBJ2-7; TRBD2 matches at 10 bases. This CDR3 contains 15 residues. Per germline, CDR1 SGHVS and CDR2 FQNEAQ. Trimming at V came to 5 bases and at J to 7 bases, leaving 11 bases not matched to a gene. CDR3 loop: CASSLRSSGSGEQYF. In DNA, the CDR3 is TGTGCCAGCAGCCTTCGCTCTAGCGGGAGTGGGGAGCAGTACTTC.

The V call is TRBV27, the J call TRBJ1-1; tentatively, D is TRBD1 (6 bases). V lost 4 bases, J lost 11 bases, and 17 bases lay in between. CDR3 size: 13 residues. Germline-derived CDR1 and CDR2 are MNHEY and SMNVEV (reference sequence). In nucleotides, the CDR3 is TGTGCCAGCAGTTCCGACAGGTCCAGGAGGGCTTTCTTT. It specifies CASSSDRSRRAFF.

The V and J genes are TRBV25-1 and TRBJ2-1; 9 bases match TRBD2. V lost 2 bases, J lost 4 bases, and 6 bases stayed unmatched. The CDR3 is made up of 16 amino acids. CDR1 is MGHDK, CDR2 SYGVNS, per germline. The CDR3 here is CASSEKGGRGYNEQFF. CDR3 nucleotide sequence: TGTGCCAGCAGTGAAAAAGGCGGGAGGGGATACAATGAGCAGTTCTTC. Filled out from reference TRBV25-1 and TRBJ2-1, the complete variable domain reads EADIYQTPRYLVIGTGKKITLECSQTMGHDKMYWYQQDPGMELHLIHYSYGVNSTEKGDLSSESTVSRIRTEHFPLTLESARPSHTSQYLCASSEKGGRGYNEQFFGPGTRLTVL.

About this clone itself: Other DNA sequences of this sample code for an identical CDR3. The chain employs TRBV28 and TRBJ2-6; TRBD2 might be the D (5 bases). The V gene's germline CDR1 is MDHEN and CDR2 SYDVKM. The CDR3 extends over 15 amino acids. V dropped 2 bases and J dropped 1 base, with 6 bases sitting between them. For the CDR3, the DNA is TGTGCCAGCAGTTTAGGAGGTTCTGGGGCCAACGTCCTGACTTTC. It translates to CASSLGGSGANVLTF.

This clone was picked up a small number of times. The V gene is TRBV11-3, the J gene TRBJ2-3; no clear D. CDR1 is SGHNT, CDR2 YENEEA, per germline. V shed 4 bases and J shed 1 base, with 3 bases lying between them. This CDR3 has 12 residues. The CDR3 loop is CASSSGTDTQYF. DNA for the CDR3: TGTGCCAGCAGCTCAGGCACAGATACGCAGTATTTT.

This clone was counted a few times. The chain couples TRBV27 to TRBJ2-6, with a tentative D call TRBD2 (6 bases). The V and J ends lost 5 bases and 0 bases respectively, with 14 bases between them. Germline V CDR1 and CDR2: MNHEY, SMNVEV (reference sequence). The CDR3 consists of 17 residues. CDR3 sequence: CASSTSPGYSGANVLTF. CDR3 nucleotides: TGTGCCAGCAGTACTAGCCCCGGATACTCTGGGGCCAACGTCCTGACTTTC.

CDR3 protein: CSVEDQEGYEQYF. The CDR3 region has the DNA TGCAGCGTTGAAGATCAAGAGGGCTACGAGCAGTACTTC. The V call is TRBV29-1, the J call TRBJ2-7; a possible D gene is TRBD2 (5 bases). This CDR3 contains 13 residues. The germline CDR1 and CDR2 sequences are SQVTM and ANQGSEA. The V end lost 0 bases, the J end lost 3 bases, and 9 bases lay between the germline ends.

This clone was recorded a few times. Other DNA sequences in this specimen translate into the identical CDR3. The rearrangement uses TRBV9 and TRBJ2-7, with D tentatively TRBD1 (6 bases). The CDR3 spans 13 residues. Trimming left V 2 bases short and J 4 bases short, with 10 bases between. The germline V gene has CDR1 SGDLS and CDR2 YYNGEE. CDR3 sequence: CASSVEQGYEQYF. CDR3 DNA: TGTGCCAGCAGCGTTGAACAGGGTTACGAGCAGTACTTC.

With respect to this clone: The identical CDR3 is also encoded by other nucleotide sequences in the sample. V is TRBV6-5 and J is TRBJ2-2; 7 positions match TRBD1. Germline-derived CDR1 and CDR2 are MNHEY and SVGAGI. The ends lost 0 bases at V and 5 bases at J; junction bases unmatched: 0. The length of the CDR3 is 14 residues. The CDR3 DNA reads TGTGCCAGCAGTTACTCCAGGGGGACCGGGGAGCTGTTTTTT. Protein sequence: CASSYSRGTGELFF.

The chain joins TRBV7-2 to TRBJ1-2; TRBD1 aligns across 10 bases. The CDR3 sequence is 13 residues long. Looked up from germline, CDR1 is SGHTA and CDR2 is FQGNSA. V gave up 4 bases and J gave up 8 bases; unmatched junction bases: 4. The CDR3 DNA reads TGTGCCAGCAGCTCGACAGGGGGCCTGGGCTACACCTTC. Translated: CASSSTGGLGYTF. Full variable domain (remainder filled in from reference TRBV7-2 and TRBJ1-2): GAGVSQSPSNKVTEKGKDVELRCDPISGHTALYWYRQSLGQGLEFLIYFQGNSAPDKSGLPSDRFSAERTGGSVSTLTIQRTQQEDSAVYLCASSSTGGLGYTFGSGTRLTVV.

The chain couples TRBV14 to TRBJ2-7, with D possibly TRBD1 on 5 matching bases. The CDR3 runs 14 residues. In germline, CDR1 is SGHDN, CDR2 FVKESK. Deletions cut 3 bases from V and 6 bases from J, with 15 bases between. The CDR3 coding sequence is TGTGCCAGCAGCCAGAAGGGGCCAAAGCGCGAGCAGTACTTC. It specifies CASSQKGPKREQYF.

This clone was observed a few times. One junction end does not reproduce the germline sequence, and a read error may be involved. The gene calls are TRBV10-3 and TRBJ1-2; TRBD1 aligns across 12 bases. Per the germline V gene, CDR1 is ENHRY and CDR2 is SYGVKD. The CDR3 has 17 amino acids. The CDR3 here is CATSPGQGASANYGYTF. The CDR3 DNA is TGTGCCACCAGTCCGGGACAGGGGGCCTCAGCTAACTATGGCTACACCTTC.